This T cell receptor (beta chain) was profiled in a study of CD8 T cells in ankylosing spondylitis. Findings of the study overall: Disease-linked clones, CD8+, were relatively rare in peripheral blood. Typical of ankylosing spondylitis blood, it appeared, was a TCR beta motif of under 10 highly homologous variants. Certain motif variants had earlier been reported in reactive arthritis synovial fluid and blood.

Germline loops: CDR1 MNHEY, CDR2 SVGAGI. The CDR3 has 14 residues. V gave up 2 bases and J gave up 7 bases; unmatched junction bases: 4. This clonotype was counted many times. Its antigen is as yet unknown. Molecular-barcoded quantitative 5'-RACE produced these TCR beta libraries. TCRdb analysed the 5' RACE reads with MiXCR anew, one entry per CDR3 protein. The sample lists 100,000 to 150,000 distinct CDR3 sequences, about a tenth occurring once. Sequencing input: blood, either unsorted or a sorted T cell fraction (not recorded which). J is TRBJ2-2 and V is TRBV6-5; 7 bases align to TRBD2. This TCR derives from a male donor with ankylosing spondylitis or in good health (not recorded which). CDR3 residues: CASSYELAIGELFF. CDR3 nucleotides: TGTGCCAGCAGTTACGAACTAGCGATCGGGGAGCTGTTTTTT.